Shown below are 5 T cell receptor beta chains from a single sample sequenced in a study of blood T cell repertoires in COVID-19 (dated by TCRdb to 2018 to 2021). The library relied on the immunoSEQ multiplex PCR assay. Entries here come from immuneACCESS through TCRdb and include only in-frame sequences with V and J called. Some clones fail to appear in such tables; in the studies checked, an unresolved V gene covers under half of the shortfall, and the cause of the remainder is unknown. Recorded for this sample are roughly 200,000 clones; 65% to 90% of them occurred a single time. 3.5% to 4% of the sample is in the top ten clones. The sequenced sample consisted of PBMCs or T cells enriched from blood (not recorded which). Receptors originate from a woman aged 40-49 years with acute COVID-19.

The gene calls are TRBV7-9 and TRBJ1-1, with D perhaps matching TRBD1 (5 bases). The CDR3 spans 13 residues. V was trimmed by 7 bases and J by 4 bases, leaving 13 bases between them. Germline CDR1 SEHNR, CDR2 FQNEAQ (reference sequence). CDR3 sequence: CASTKTASTEAFF. The CDR3 bases are TGTGCCAGCACTAAGACAGCTTCCACTGAAGCTTTCTTT.

This clone has a single count. The chain links TRBV27 to TRBJ2-1; the match to TRBD1 covers 9 bases. CDR3 size: 14 residues. V was pared by 7 bases and J by 9 bases, with 10 bases of the junction left unmatched. Germline V lookup: CDR1 MNHEY, CDR2 SMNVEV (reference sequence). As DNA, the CDR3 is TGTGCCAGCAACCGACAGGGGGTGATAATTGAGCAGTTCTTC. This sequence encodes CASNRQGVIIEQFF.

The V and J genes are TRBV7-9 and TRBJ1-1; D is ambiguous. There are 15 residues in the CDR3. The V and J ends lost 2 bases and 1 base respectively, with 11 bases between them. Germline lookup yields CDR1 SEHNR and CDR2 FQNEAQ (reference sequence). The CDR3 loop reads CASSLTWAENTEAFF. CDR3 DNA sequence: TGTGCCAGCAGCTTAACTTGGGCTGAGAACACTGAAGCTTTCTTT.

The gene calls are TRBV28 and TRBJ1-1, with TRBD1 identical over 7 bases. This CDR3 is 14 amino acids long. In germline, CDR1 is MDHEN, CDR2 SYDVKM. The V segment lost 6 bases and the J segment 4 bases; nucleotides outside the gene matches: 8. CDR3 nucleotide sequence: TGTGCCAGCAGGACCCAGGGGACAGTCACTGAAGCTTTCTTT. Its translation: CASRTQGTVTEAFF.

The chain carries TRBV5-1 and TRBJ2-1; TRBD2 might be the D (5 bases). The CDR3 contains 11 residues. V lost 3 bases to trimming and J lost 9 bases, with 7 bases between them. The V gene's germline CDR1 is SGHRS and CDR2 YFSETQ. CDR3 nucleotides: TGCGCCAGCAGCTATAGCGCTGAGCAGTTCTTC. Encoded protein: CASSYSAEQFF. Full variable domain (outside the CDR3, taken from reference TRBV5-1 and TRBJ2-1): KAGVTQTPRYLIKTRGQQVTLSCSPISGHRSVSWYQQTPGQGLQFLFEYFSETQRNKGNFPGRFSGRQFSNSRSEMNVSTLELGDSALYLCASSYSAEQFFGPGTRLTVL.